This T cell receptor (beta chain) was profiled in a study of regulatory T cells in long-lasting Graves disease (dated by TCRdb to the early 2020s). For the wider study: Antithyroid drugs had been taken for less than 3 months by newly diagnosed Graves' disease patients. Persistent Graves' disease patients were compared with newly diagnosed Graves' disease patients by peripheral blood TCR sequencing and RNA sequencing. The study took place in China and was registered as a clinical trial. A total of around 35 samples underwent TCR sequencing, from 13 patients with persistent Graves' disease and around 20 patients with newly diagnosed Graves' disease.

The library was obtained by multiplex PCR. The instrument was an Illumina HiSeq 4000. TCR beta libraries were built with iRepertoire HTBI primers and Arm-PCR amplification of CDR3 regions. Before sequencing, the PCR products underwent gel purification. As for the original processing: Across samples, roughly 60 TRBV and around 15 TRBJ segments were identified and used for gene usage analysis of CDR3 amino acid clonotypes. COPE and FqMerger were used to merge the filtered high-quality paired reads into contigs. BLAST was used to align contigs to IMGT TRBV, TRBD and TRBJ reference genes, with CDR3 defined following IMGT. Any clonotype with a frequency above 0.1% was counted as a highly expanded clone. Shannon entropy served as the measure of repertoire diversity, while the Gini coefficient captured V-J evenness. Public clonotypes were defined as clonotypes shared by more than one individual. TCRdb took the public reads, trimmed them with fastp at Q25, ran MiXCR for clone calling and kept in-frame beta chains. Rows are combined by CDR3 protein, so each entry shows the most common genes and DNA. TCRdb's processing, not the study's, gives the V and J calls here. This sample has approximately 400,000 distinct CDR3 sequences in its table, and about 16% of those were observed once. The top ten constitute about 20% of the sample.

Per the germline V gene, SGHAT is the CDR1 and FQNNGV is the CDR2. The CDR3 spans 14 residues, from the cysteine through the phenylalanine. Of the read, only the CDR3 DNA is kept; its 42 bases are in frame from base 1. This sample's time point label indicates: newly diagnosed GD, antithyroid drugs for less than 3 months. RNA was extracted from PBMCs in TRIzol for both TCR sequencing and RNA sequencing. The diagnosis of Graves' disease followed American Thyroid Association guidelines. Recruitment of patients was carried out at an endocrinology department in Xi'an, China. Each patient gave 8.5 to 9.5 milliliters of peripheral blood, collected in an EDTA anticoagulant tube. Ficoll Paque Plus density gradient separation was used to isolate PBMCs, and no further T cell sorting was done. An Agilent 2100 Bioanalyzer and agarose gel were used to check RNA quality, while a NanoDrop 2000 measured RNA concentration.

The paper's findings and limits, for the study overall: Only peripheral blood was studied, because thyroid tissue, the primary lesion, was inaccessible. Compared with newly diagnosed patients, persistent Graves' disease patients had lower TCR Shannon entropy and fewer highly expanded clones, which suggests clonal expansion. TRBV28, TRBJ1-2 and TRBJ2-5 were preferentially used in persistent disease, while TRBV20-1 and TRBJ2-1 were favored in newly diagnosed disease. Only the TCR beta chain was sequenced and analyzed. The small sample size was acknowledged by the authors as a limitation that may reduce accuracy. More public clonotypes were shared among persistent patients (around 3,000) than among newly diagnosed patients (more than 900).

In its sample, this clonotype was seen a few times. Its antigen target is currently unknown. The junction shows a germline mismatch at one end, possibly a read error. The chain joins TRBV11-2 to TRBJ1-2, with TRBD1 identical over 9 junction bases. The sample consisted of peripheral blood mononuclear cells (PBMCs), taken at new diagnosis, from a patient treated with antithyroid drugs. The sequence was collected from a female donor with Graves disease. The DNA sequence is TGTGCCAGCAGCCGTAGACAGGGGGATAATGGCCACACCTTC. This codes for CASSRRQGDNGHTF.